One sample yielded the 9 T cell receptor beta chains listed below, sequenced in a study of T cells after yellow fever vaccination. TCRdb reprocessed the 5' RACE reads via MiXCR and lists one record per CDR3 protein. Here the sample spans about 340,000 distinct CDR3 sequences, approximately 4% being singletons. Sequencing used PBMCs, obtained 5 days after the yellow fever booster vaccination. The receptors derive from a man between 18 and 29 years old who received the YFV17D yellow fever vaccine.

In its sample, this clonotype was seen a few times. The gene calls are TRBV12-3 or TRBV12-4 and TRBJ2-3, with 8 bases fitting TRBD1. J was trimmed by 5 bases and V by 1 base; bases with no gene match: 5. The CDR3 contains 15 residues. The CDR3 sequence: CASSLVRTGGDTQYF. CDR3 nucleotide sequence: TGTGCCAGCAGTTTAGTGCGAACAGGGGGAGATACGCAGTATTTT.

The CDR3 is CASSVAPSPETQYF. Written as DNA, the CDR3 is TGTGCCAGCAGCGTAGCTCCCAGCCCGGAGACCCAGTACTTC. The rearrangement uses TRBV9 and TRBJ2-5; D ambiguous. The V end was cut by 0 bases, the J end by 5 bases, with 11 bases between. Germline V gives CDR1 SGDLS, CDR2 YYNGEE. The CDR3 consists of 14 residues.

The chain employs TRBV6-2 or TRBV6-3 and TRBJ1-2; D gene uncertain. Between the trimmed V and J ends, which lost 8 bases and 5 bases, there was a span of 18 bases. The CDR3 contains 14 residues. Germline CDR1 reads MNHEY; CDR2 reads SVGEGT. CDR3 sequence (DNA): TGTGCCAGCGGCCCCCAGGACCGCTGGTATGGCTACACCTTC. Translated, it gives CASGPQDRWYGYTF.

This clonotype was detected only a few times. This chain uses TRBV20-1 with TRBJ1-6; 7 positions agree with TRBD1. The CDR3 has 16 residues. From germline, CDR1 is DFQATT and CDR2 SNEGSKA (reference sequence). The ends lost 3 bases at V and 10 bases at J; junction bases unmatched: 15. CDR3 protein: CSARMSGQDGWSPLHF. CDR3 coding DNA: TGCAGTGCTAGGATGTCAGGACAGGATGGTTGGTCACCCCTCCACTTT.

This clonotype was counted ten times or more. The chain links TRBV6-5 to TRBJ2-3; no definite D call. The CDR3 covers 15 residues. Per the germline V gene, CDR1 is MNHEY and CDR2 is SVGAGI. The germline V and J ends were trimmed by 6 bases and 0 bases, with 13 bases remaining between them. The CDR3 nucleotides are TGTGCCAGCAGACAAACCGCCACTAGCACAGATACGCAGTATTTT. This encodes CASRQTATSTDTQYF.

This clonotype was detected a few times. This chain connects TRBV20-1 to TRBJ2-3; D possibly corresponds to TRBD1 (5 bases). V lost 0 bases and J 0 bases, leaving 19 bases between the germline ends. This CDR3 region has 18 residues. In germline, CDR1 is DFQATT, CDR2 SNEGSKA (reference sequence). The CDR3 region has the DNA TGCAGTGCTAGAGATCTCGCAGGACACGGAACTAGCACAGATACGCAGTATTTT. Residues: CSARDLAGHGTSTDTQYF.

A few counts support this clonotype. The chain couples TRBV7-9 to TRBJ1-5; possible D gene TRBD1, 5 bases. V shed 7 bases and J shed 9 bases, with 13 bases lying between them. Germline V lookup: CDR1 SEHNR, CDR2 FQNEAQ (reference sequence). This CDR3 spans 12 amino acids. CDR3 in DNA: TGTGCCAGCACCACCGGGGCGGGGCCCCAGCATTTT. Translation: CASTTGAGPQHF.

In DNA, the CDR3 is TGTGCCAGCAGTGGGGGAATGCGTTCACCCCTCCACTTT. Its protein product is CASSGGMRSPLHF. The chain employs TRBV7-6 and TRBJ1-6; D perhaps matches TRBD1 (5 bases). The CDR3 consists of 13 residues. The germline CDR1 and CDR2 sequences are SGHVS and FNYEAQ. V was shortened by 6 bases and J by 9 bases, with 12 bases between the two germline ends. The full variable domain, rest sourced from reference TRBV7-6 and TRBJ1-6, is GAGVSQSPRYKVTKRGQDVALRCDPISGHVSLYWYRQALGQGPEFLTYFNYEAQQDKSGLPNDRFSAERPEGSISTLTIQRTEQRDSAMYRCASSGGMRSPLHFGNGTRLTVT.

This clonotype was observed many times. The chain joins TRBV4-3 to TRBJ2-3; the D gene is possibly TRBD2 (6 bases). The germline CDR1 and CDR2 sequences are LGHNA and YSLEER. V was shortened by 2 bases and J by 0 bases, with 15 bases between the two germline ends. This CDR3 region has 17 residues. The CDR3 region is CASSQPGSGASTDTQYF. In DNA, the CDR3 is TGCGCCAGCAGCCAACCCGGTAGCGGAGCTAGCACAGATACGCAGTATTTT.